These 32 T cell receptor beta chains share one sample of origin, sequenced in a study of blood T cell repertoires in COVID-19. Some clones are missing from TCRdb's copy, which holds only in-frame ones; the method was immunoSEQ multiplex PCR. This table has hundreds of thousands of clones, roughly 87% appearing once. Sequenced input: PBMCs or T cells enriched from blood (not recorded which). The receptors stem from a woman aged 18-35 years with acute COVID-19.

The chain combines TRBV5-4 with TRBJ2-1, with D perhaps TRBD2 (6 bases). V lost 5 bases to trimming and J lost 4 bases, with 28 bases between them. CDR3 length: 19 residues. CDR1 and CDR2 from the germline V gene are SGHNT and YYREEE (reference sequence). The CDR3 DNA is TGTGCCAGCAGATATCTAGCGAGTTCTTCGCTCTCTTTTTACAATGAGCAGTTCTTC. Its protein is CASRYLASSSLSFYNEQFF.

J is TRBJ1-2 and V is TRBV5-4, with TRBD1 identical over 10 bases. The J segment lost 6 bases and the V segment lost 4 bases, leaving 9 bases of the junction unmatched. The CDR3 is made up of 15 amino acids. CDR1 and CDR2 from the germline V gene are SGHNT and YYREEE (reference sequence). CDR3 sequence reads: CASSTKTGTGDGYTF. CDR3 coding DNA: TGTGCCAGCAGCACAAAAACCGGGACAGGGGATGGCTACACCTTC.

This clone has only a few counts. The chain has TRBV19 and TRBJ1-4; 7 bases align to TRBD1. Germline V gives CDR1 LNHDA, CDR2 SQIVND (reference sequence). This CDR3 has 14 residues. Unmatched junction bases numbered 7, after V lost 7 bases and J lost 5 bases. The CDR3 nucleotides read TGTGCCAGTAAGAGGAGACAGGGAAATGAAAAACTGTTTTTT. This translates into CASKRRQGNEKLFF.

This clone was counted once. CDR3 amino acids: CASSQDRFNEQFF. The DNA for the CDR3 is TGTGCCAGCAGTCAAGACAGATTCAATGAGCAGTTCTTC. The rearrangement joins TRBV2 to TRBJ2-1; D might be TRBD1 (5 bases). V lost 5 bases to trimming and J lost 6 bases, with 11 bases between them. This CDR3 is built from 13 residues. Germline V CDR1 and CDR2: SNHLY, FYNNEI. Using reference TRBV2 and TRBJ2-1 for the parts outside the CDR3, the full variable domain is EPEVTQTPSHQVTQMGQEVILRCVPISNHLYFYWYRQILGQKVEFLVSFYNNEISEKSEIFDDQFSVERPDGSNFTLKIRSTKLEDSAMYFCASSQDRFNEQFFGPGTRLTVL.

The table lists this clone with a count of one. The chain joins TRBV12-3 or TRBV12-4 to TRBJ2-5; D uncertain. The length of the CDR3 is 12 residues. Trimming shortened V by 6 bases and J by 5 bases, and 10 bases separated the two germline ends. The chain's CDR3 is CASSNAAETQYF. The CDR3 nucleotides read TGTGCCAGCAGCAACGCCGCGGAGACCCAGTACTTC.

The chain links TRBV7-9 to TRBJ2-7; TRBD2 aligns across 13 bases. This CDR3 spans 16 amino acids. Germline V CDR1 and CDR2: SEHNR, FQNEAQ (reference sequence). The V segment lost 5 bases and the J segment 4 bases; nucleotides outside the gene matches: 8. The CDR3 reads CASSPTSGRAVYEQYF. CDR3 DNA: TGTGCCAGCAGCCCTACTAGCGGGAGGGCCGTGTACGAGCAGTACTTC.

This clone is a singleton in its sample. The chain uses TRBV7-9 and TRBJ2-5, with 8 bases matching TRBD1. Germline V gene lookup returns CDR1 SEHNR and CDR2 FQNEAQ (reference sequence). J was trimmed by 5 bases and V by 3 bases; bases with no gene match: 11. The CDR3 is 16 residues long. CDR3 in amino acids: CASSFNFRTGNETQYF. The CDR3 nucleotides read TGTGCCAGCAGCTTTAATTTCCGGACAGGGAACGAGACCCAGTACTTC.

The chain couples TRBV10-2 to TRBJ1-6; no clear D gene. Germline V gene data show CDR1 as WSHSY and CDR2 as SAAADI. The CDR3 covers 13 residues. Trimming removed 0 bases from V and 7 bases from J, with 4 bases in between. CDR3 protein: CASSESLNSPLHF. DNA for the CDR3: TGCGCCAGCAGTGAGTCTCTAAATTCACCCCTCCACTTT.

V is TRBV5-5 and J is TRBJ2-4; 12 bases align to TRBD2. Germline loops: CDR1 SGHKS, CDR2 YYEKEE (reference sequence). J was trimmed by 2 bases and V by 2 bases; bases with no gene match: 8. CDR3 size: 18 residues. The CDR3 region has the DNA TGTGCCAGCAGCTTCCCTACTAGCGGGGGGAGGCCCAAAAACATTCAGTACTTC. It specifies CASSFPTSGGRPKNIQYF.

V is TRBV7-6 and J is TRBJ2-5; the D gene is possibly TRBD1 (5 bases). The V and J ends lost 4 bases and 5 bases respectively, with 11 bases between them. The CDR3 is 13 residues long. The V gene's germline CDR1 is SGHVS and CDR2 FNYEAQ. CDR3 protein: CASSSDRLETQYF. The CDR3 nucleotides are TGTGCCAGCAGCTCAGACAGACTCGAGACCCAGTACTTC. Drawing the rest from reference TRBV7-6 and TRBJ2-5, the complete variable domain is GAGVSQSPRYKVTKRGQDVALRCDPISGHVSLYWYRQALGQGPEFLTYFNYEAQQDKSGLPNDRFSAERPEGSISTLTIQRTEQRDSAMYRCASSSDRLETQYFGPGTRLLVL.

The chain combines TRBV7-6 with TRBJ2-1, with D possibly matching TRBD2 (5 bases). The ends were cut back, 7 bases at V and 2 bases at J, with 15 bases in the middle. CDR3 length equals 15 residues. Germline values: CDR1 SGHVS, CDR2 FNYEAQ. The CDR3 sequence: CASTGLSAAYNEQFF. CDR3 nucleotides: TGTGCCAGCACCGGCTTGTCAGCGGCCTACAATGAGCAGTTCTTC. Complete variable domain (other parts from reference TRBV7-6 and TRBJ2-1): GAGVSQSPRYKVTKRGQDVALRCDPISGHVSLYWYRQALGQGPEFLTYFNYEAQQDKSGLPNDRFSAERPEGSISTLTIQRTEQRDSAMYRCASTGLSAAYNEQFFGPGTRLTVL.

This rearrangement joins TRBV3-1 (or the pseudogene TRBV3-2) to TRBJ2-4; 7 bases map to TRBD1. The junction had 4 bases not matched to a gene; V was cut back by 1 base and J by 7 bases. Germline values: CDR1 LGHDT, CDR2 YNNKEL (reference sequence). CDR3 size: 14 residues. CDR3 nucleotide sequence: TGTGCCAGCAGCCAAGGACAGGGCAGGAACATTCAGTACTTC. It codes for CASSQGQGRNIQYF.

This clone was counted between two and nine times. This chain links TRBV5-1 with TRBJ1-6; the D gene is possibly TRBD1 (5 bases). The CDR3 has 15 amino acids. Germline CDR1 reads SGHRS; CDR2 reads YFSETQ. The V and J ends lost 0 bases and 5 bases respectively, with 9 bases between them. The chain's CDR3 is CASSLGGRNNSPLHF. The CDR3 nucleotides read TGCGCCAGCAGCTTGGGGGGCCGGAATAATTCACCCCTCCACTTT.

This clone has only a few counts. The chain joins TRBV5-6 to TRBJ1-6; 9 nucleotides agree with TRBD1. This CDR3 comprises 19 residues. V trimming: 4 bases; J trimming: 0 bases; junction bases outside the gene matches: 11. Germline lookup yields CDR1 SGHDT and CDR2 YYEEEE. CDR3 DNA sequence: TGTGCCAGCAGCCCCTGGGGACAGGGAAGCAGCTCCTATAATTCACCCCTCCACTTT. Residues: CASSPWGQGSSSYNSPLHF. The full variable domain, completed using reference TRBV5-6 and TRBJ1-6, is DAGVTQSPTHLIKTRGQQVTLRCSPKSGHDTVSWYQQALGQGPQFIFQYYEEEERQRGNFPDRFSGHQFPNYSSELNVNALLLGDSALYLCASSPWGQGSSSYNSPLHFGNGTRLTVT.

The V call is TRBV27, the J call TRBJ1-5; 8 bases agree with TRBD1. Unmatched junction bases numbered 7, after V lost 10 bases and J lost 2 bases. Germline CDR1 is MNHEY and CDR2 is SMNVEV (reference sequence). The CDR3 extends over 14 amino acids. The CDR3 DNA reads TGTGCCACGCGACAGGGGAATGGCAATCAGCCCCAGCATTTT. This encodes CATRQGNGNQPQHF.

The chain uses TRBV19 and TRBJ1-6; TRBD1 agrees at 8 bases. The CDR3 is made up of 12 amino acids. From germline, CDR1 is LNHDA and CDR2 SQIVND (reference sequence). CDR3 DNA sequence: TGTGCATCTGGACAGGGATATTCACCCCTCCACTTT. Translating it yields CASGQGYSPLHF.

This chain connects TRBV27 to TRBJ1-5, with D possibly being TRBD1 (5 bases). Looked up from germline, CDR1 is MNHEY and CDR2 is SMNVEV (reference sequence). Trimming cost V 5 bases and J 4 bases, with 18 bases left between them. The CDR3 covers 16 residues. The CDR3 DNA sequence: TGTGCCAGCAGTCTAAGAGGGACTGCCGGGAATCAGCCCCAGCATTTT. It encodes CASSLRGTAGNQPQHF.

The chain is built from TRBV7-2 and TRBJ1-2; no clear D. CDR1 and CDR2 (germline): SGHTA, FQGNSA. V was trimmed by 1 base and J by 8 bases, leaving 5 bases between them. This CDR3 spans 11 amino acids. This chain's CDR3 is CASSLGRGYTF. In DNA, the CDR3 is TGTGCCAGCAGCTTAGGCAGAGGCTACACCTTC.

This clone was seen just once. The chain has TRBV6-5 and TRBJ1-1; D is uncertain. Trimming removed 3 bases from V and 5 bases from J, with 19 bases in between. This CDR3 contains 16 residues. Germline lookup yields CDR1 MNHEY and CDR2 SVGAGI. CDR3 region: CASSYYLGGRGTEAFF. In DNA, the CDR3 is TGTGCCAGCAGTTATTATCTAGGAGGGAGAGGGACTGAAGCTTTCTTT.

The CDR3, as DNA: TGTGCCAGCAGCGGGACAGGATTCAGCTACACCTTC. Protein product: CASSGTGFSYTF. This chain connects TRBV2 to TRBJ1-2; the match to TRBD1 covers 8 bases. Germline-derived CDR1 and CDR2 are SNHLY and FYNNEI. CDR3 length equals 12 residues. Losses at the gene ends were 6 bases for V and 9 bases for J; bases not matched to a gene: 6.

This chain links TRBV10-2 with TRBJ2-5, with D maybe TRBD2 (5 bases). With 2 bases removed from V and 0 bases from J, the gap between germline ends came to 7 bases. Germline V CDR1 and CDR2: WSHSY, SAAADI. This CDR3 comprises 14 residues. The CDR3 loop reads CASSEPGYQETQYF. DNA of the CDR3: TGCGCCAGCAGTGAGCCGGGGTACCAAGAGACCCAGTACTTC.

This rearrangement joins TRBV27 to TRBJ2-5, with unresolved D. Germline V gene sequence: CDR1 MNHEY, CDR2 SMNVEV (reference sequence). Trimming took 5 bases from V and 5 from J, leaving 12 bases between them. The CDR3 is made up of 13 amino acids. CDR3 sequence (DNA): TGTGCCAGCAGTCCCCCCACCCGGGAGACCCAGTACTTC. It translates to CASSPPTRETQYF.

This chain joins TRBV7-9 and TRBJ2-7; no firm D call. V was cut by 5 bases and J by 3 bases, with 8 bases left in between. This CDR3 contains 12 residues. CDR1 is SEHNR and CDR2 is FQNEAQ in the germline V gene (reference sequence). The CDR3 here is CASSRVLYEQYF. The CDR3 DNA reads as TGTGCCAGCAGCCGGGTCCTCTACGAGCAGTACTTC.

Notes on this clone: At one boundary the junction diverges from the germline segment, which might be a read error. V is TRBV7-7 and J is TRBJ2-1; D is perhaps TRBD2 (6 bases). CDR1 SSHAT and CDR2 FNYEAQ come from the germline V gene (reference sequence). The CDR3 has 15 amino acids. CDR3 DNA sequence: TGTGCTAGCAGTTATAGCGGCAGCTCCTACAATGAGCAGTTCTTC. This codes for CASSYSGSSYNEQFF.

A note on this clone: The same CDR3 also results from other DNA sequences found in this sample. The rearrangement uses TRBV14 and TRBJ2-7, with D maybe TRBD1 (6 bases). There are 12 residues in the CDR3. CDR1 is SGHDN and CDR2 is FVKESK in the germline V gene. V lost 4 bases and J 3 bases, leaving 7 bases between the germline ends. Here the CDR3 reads CASSPQGYEQYF. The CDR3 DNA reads TGTGCCAGCAGCCCACAGGGCTACGAGCAGTACTTC.

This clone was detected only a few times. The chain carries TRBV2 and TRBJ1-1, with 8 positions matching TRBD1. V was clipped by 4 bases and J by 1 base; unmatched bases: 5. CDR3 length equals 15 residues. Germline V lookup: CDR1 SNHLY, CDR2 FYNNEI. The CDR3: CASSGYGQGNTEAFF. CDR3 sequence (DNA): TGTGCCAGCAGTGGATACGGACAGGGGAACACTGAAGCTTTCTTT.

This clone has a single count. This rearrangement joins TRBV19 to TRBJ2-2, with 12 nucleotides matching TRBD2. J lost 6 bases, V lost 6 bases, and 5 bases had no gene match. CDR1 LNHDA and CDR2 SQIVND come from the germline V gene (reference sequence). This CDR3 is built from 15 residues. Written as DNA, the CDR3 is TGTGCCAGTAGACTAGCGGGAGGTAGTTCCGGGGAGCTGTTTTTT. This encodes CASRLAGGSSGELFF.

For the CDR3, the DNA is TGCAGCGGCGTAACCCAGGGCTACGAGCAGTACTTC. Protein sequence: CSGVTQGYEQYF. This chain uses TRBV29-1 with TRBJ2-7, with D possibly being TRBD1 (5 bases). This CDR3 contains 12 residues. Per the germline V gene, CDR1 is SQVTM and CDR2 is ANQGSEA. The V end lost 7 bases, the J end lost 3 bases, and 13 bases lay between the germline ends.

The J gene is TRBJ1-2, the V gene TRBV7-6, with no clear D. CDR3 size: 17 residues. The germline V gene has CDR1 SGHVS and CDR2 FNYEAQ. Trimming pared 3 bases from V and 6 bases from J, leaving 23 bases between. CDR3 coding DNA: TGTGCCAGCAGCTTCTCCTCCACACACGGATCTGACAATGGCTACACCTTC. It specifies CASSFSSTHGSDNGYTF. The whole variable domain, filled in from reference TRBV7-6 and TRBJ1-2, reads GAGVSQSPRYKVTKRGQDVALRCDPISGHVSLYWYRQALGQGPEFLTYFNYEAQQDKSGLPNDRFSAERPEGSISTLTIQRTEQRDSAMYRCASSFSSTHGSDNGYTFGSGTRLTVV.

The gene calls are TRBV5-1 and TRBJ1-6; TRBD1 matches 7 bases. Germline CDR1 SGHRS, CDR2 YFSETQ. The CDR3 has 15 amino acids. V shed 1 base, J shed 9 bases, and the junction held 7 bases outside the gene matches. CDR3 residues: CASSLMTGYASPLHF. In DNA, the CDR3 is TGCGCCAGCAGCTTGATGACAGGGTATGCTTCACCCCTCCACTTT.

DNA of the CDR3: TGTGCCAGCAGTTACTCTAAGGACAGGGGAATTTATAGCAATCAGCCCCAGCATTTT. Its protein is CASSYSKDRGIYSNQPQHF. The gene calls are TRBV6-2 or TRBV6-3 and TRBJ1-5; 9 positions match TRBD1. CDR3 length equals 19 residues. V lost 0 bases and J lost 0; bases outside the gene matches: 9. The germline V gene has CDR1 MNHEY and CDR2 SVGEGT.

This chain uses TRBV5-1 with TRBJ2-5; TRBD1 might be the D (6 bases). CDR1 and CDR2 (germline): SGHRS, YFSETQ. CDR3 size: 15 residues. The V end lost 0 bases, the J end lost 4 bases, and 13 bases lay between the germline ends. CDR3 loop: CASSLVGAWGETQYF. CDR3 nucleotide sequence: TGCGCCAGCAGCTTGGTGGGGGCTTGGGGAGAGACCCAGTACTTC.